These 8 T cell receptor beta chains were all obtained from the same sample, sequenced in a study of cytomegalovirus exposure and HLA in healthy donors. PCR primers comprised 60 Vbeta and 13 Jbeta primers. The repertoire was sequenced with immunoSEQ multiplex PCR; TCRdb's copy has only in-frame clones and lacks some. The table includes about 220,000 clones, under 80% detected once. The sample was PBMCs. Receptor source: a young woman in good health and CMV-seronegative.

The chain carries TRBV5-6 and TRBJ1-1; a weak D match, TRBD1 (5 bases). The CDR3 is made up of 14 amino acids. CDR1 SGHDT and CDR2 YYEEEE come from the germline V gene. Deletions cut 0 bases from V and 4 bases from J, with 10 bases between. The CDR3 spells CASSLALGGTEAFF. The DNA of the CDR3 is TGTGCCAGCAGCTTGGCCTTGGGGGGCACTGAAGCTTTCTTT.

This chain connects TRBV30 to TRBJ1-4, with TRBD1 identical over 10 bases. The V gene's germline CDR1 is GTSNPN and CDR2 SVGIG (reference sequence). V dropped 3 bases and J dropped 5; count of bases not matched to a gene: 3. The length of the CDR3 is 14 residues. The DNA for the CDR3 is TGTGCCTGGAGCCCGGGACAGGGGAATGAAAAACTGTTTTTT. It codes for CAWSPGQGNEKLFF.

This sequence joins TRBV6-1 and TRBJ1-4; 8 bases align to TRBD1. The ends lost 10 bases at V and 8 bases at J; junction bases unmatched: 15. The CDR3 covers 15 residues. Germline CDR1 reads MNHNS; CDR2 reads SASEGT. CDR3 region: CAIGQGRGIGEKLFF. The CDR3 DNA reads as TGTGCCATAGGACAGGGTCGGGGGATAGGGGAAAAACTGTTTTTT.

V usage is TRBV18 and J usage is TRBJ2-1; 13 nucleotides match TRBD2. The CDR3 runs 16 residues. Trimming took 3 bases from V and 2 from J; bases not matched to a gene: 1. Germline lookup yields CDR1 KGHSH and CDR2 LQKENI. The CDR3 protein is CASSPGTSGTYNEQFF. The CDR3 DNA reads as TGTGCCAGCTCACCCGGGACTAGCGGGACCTACAATGAGCAGTTCTTC.

CDR3 protein: CASSPRLVRRETQYF. The DNA of the CDR3 is TGTGCCAGCAGCCCCCGACTAGTAAGGCGAGAGACCCAGTACTTC. The chain employs TRBV7-8 and TRBJ2-5, with D tentatively TRBD2 (6 bases). V was trimmed by 5 bases and J by 4 bases, leaving 17 bases between them. CDR1 is SGHVS and CDR2 is FQNEAQ in the germline V gene. CDR3 length equals 15 residues.

V usage is TRBV5-1 and J usage is TRBJ1-3, with D tentatively TRBD1 (6 bases). Germline CDR1 is SGHRS and CDR2 is YFSETQ. The V end was cut by 4 bases, the J end by 1 base, with 12 bases between. This CDR3 spans 15 amino acids. The CDR3 protein is CASSADRSSGNTIYF. In nucleotides, the CDR3 is TGCGCCAGCAGCGCAGACAGGAGTTCTGGAAACACCATATATTTT.

In this sample, this clone turned up once. DNA of the CDR3: TGCGCCAGCAGCCACCGGGACATGAACACTGAAGCTTTCTTT. Translated: CASSHRDMNTEAFF. The rearrangement joins TRBV4-1 to TRBJ1-1; D is possibly TRBD1 (6 bases). The V gene lost 3 bases and the J gene lost 0 bases, with 8 bases spanning the gap. The CDR3 runs 14 residues. Germline V CDR1 and CDR2: MGHRA, YSYEKL.

This chain connects TRBV7-6 to TRBJ2-2, with 10 nucleotides matching TRBD1. The CDR3 is 19 amino acids. J gave up 3 bases and V 7 bases, and 17 bases lay outside the gene matches. CDR1 and CDR2 (germline): SGHVS, FNYEAQ. CDR3 region: CASTASLSAGTGDTGELFF. In nucleotides, the CDR3 is TGTGCCAGCACCGCATCCCTTTCGGCGGGGACAGGGGACACCGGGGAGCTGTTTTTT.